This TCR beta chain comes out of a study of OX40 agonist ivuxolimab in advanced cancers. Study at large: Each dose-escalation patient presented with hepatocellular carcinoma, melanoma, renal cell or head and neck cancer. Around 40% of patients had received prior checkpoint inhibitor therapy.

General observations from the study: In the 0.1-3.0 mg/kg groups, partial responders showed among the lowest expansion. Dose levels from 0.1 to 3.0 mg/kg saw CD4+ and CD8+ blood T cells expand clonally by week 6.

The data were produced by immunoSEQ multiplex PCR, yet TCRdb's version contains in-frame clones alone and is incomplete. The profile shows about 84,000 clones, nearly 95% of them singletons. The length of the CDR3 is 17 residues. V shed 4 bases and J 2 bases; nucleotides not matched to a gene: 12. CDR1 and CDR2 from the germline V gene are SGDLS and YYNGEE. A remark on this clone: The target antigen is unknown.

V and J are TRBV9 and TRBJ2-3; 8 bases agree with TRBD2. This TCR was sampled from an adult with an advanced solid tumor such as melanoma, head and neck, liver or kidney cancer. The starting material was CD4+ or CD8+ T cells sorted from blood, obtained in a trial of the OX40 agonist ivuxolimab. CDR3 DNA sequence: TGTGCCAGCAGCCCCCAGACTAGCGAGATGAACACAGATACGCAGTATTTT. It specifies CASSPQTSEMNTDTQYF.